These T cell receptor beta chains were read from a single sample in a study of CD8+ T cells in alopecia areata. The table came from immunoSEQ multiplex PCR; TCRdb's copy has only in-frame clones and leaves some out. The sample lists over 95,000 clones, approximately 55% occurring once. Sequences were derived from CD4+ T cells sorted from blood, sampled at week 24, from a patient treated with tofacitinib. The receptors originated from a human donor with alopecia areata. Both conserved end residues are part of each CDR3. A D gene is named only where the DNA matches it firmly. Only some rows state a clone size, as once, few, many or a class for expanded clones.

abundance	d_gene	j_gene	v_gene	CDR3aa	CDR3nt
NA	NA	TRBJ2-7	TRBV29-1	CSVVVSSYEQYF	TGCAGCGTTGTGGTTAGCTCCTACGAGCAGTACTTC
few	NA	TRBJ2-2	TRBV14	CASSPRTAGELFF	TGTGCCAGCAGCCCGCGGACGGCCGGGGAGCTGTTTTTT
NA	NA	TRBJ2-2	TRBV7-9	CASSGKGVWNTGELFF	TGTGCCAGCAGCGGGAAGGGGGTGTGGAACACCGGGGAGCTGTTTTTT
NA	NA	TRBJ1-1	TRBV19	CASNWNTEAFF	TGTGCCAGTAACTGGAACACTGAAGCTTTCTTT
NA	NA	TRBJ1-5	TRBV27	CASRPRTPGKPQHF	TGTGCCAGCAGACCACGCACACCGGGGAAGCCCCAGCATTTT
NA	NA	TRBJ2-4	TRBV29-1	CSVVGGNIQYF	TGCAGCGTTGTGGGGGGAAACATTCAGTACTTC
NA	NA	TRBJ1-2	TRBV6-5	CASRPSGSGGYTF	TGTGCCAGCCGTCCCAGCGGATCGGGTGGCTACACCTTC
once	NA	TRBJ1-1	TRBV9	CASTRAFF	TGTGCCAGCACCCGAGCTTTCTTT
NA	NA	TRBJ2-7	TRBV4-2	CASSQTRDNYEQYF	TGTGCCAGCAGCCAAACCCGGGACAACTACGAGCAGTACTTC
NA	NA	TRBJ2-7	TRBV30	CAWSVQYEQYF	TGTGCCTGGAGTGTCCAGTACGAGCAGTACTTC
few	NA	TRBJ2-2	TRBV5-1	CASSETEYAAGELFF	TGCGCCAGCAGCGAGACAGAATATGCCGCCGGGGAGCTGTTTTTT
NA	TRBD2	TRBJ2-7	TRBV27	CASSFSRPGLAYEQYF	TGTGCCAGCAGTTTCAGTCGCCCGGGACTAGCTTACGAGCAGTACTTC
NA	NA	TRBJ2-3	TRBV7-9	CASRVDLSDTQYF	TGTGCCAGCAGGGTCGACTTGTCAGATACGCAGTATTTT
NA	NA	TRBJ1-4	TRBV30	CAWSGDWEKLFF	TGTGCCTGGAGTGGAGATTGGGAAAAACTGTTTTTT
NA	NA	TRBJ2-7	TRBV30	CAWSTVGSGLNYEQYF	TGTGCCTGGAGTACGGTAGGGTCAGGGTTGAACTACGAGCAGTACTTC
NA	NA	TRBJ2-2	TRBV11-3	CASSLLRGSNTGELFF	TGTGCCAGCAGCTTATTACGAGGATCGAACACCGGGGAGCTGTTTTTT
NA	TRBD1	TRBJ1-3	TRBV6-6	CASRSGQTGNTIYF	TGTGCCAGCAGATCGGGACAGACCGGAAACACCATATATTTT
NA	NA	TRBJ1-1	TRBV7-9	CASSLMQNTEAFF	TGTGCCAGCAGCTTAATGCAAAACACTGAAGCTTTCTTT
NA	NA	TRBJ1-5	TRBV29-1	CSVGGASNQPQHF	TGCAGCGTTGGAGGGGCAAGCAATCAGCCCCAGCATTTT
once	NA	TRBJ2-7	TRBV5-1	CASSLEEGRTYEQYF	TGCGCCAGCAGCTTGGAGGAGGGACGAACCTACGAGCAGTACTTC
NA	NA	TRBJ2-7	TRBV15	CATSSGRTDFSYEQYF	TGTGCCACCAGCTCGGGGCGGACGGACTTCTCCTACGAGCAGTACTTC
NA	NA	TRBJ1-5	TRBV6-6	CASREIGADNQPQHF	TGTGCCAGCAGAGAGATAGGGGCAGACAATCAGCCCCAGCATTTT
NA	TRBD1	TRBJ1-1	TRBV5-1	CASRHIQGEGMNTEAFF	TGCGCCAGCAGGCATATTCAGGGGGAGGGGATGAACACTGAAGCTTTCTTT
NA	NA	TRBJ2-6	TRBV4-3	CASSPQPDGLSGANVLTF	TGCGCCAGCAGCCCCCAACCGGACGGACTTTCTGGGGCCAACGTCCTGACTTTC
NA	TRBD1	TRBJ1-5	TRBV29-1	CSVVTGGSGQPQHF	TGCAGCGTCGTGACAGGGGGAAGTGGTCAGCCCCAGCATTTT
few	NA	TRBJ2-3	TRBV2	CASSESHDTQYF	TGTGCCAGCAGTGAAAGTCATGATACGCAGTATTTT
few	NA	TRBJ2-1	TRBV10-3	CAISDRAGANYNEQFF	TGTGCCATCAGTGATAGGGCGGGGGCCAACTACAATGAGCAGTTCTTC
few	NA	TRBJ1-2	TRBV5-1	CASSLDQGRDGYTF	TGCGCCAGCAGCTTGGACCAGGGGCGAGATGGCTACACCTTC
few	TRBD1	TRBJ1-2	TRBV27	CASSPTNRGDRGYTF	TGTGCCAGCAGTCCCACCAACAGGGGAGATCGGGGCTACACCTTC
once	TRBD2	TRBJ2-3	TRBV7-2	CASSFGGLAGYDTQYF	TGTGCCAGCAGCTTTGGAGGACTAGCGGGGTACGATACGCAGTATTTT
few	TRBD2	TRBJ2-3	TRBV5-1	CASSWGLPSGDTQYF	TGCGCCAGCAGCTGGGGACTACCCTCAGGCGATACGCAGTATTTT
NA	NA	TRBJ2-3	TRBV11-2	CASSLRLGGEVVGTQYF	TGTGCCAGCAGCTTACGGCTAGGAGGGGAGGTTGTGGGTACGCAGTATTTT
NA	NA	TRBJ2-3	TRBV4-3	CASSQDPGDTQYF	TGCGCCAGCAGCCAAGACCCCGGAGATACGCAGTATTTT
NA	NA	TRBJ1-2	TRBV2	CASRPDGYGYTF	TGTGCCAGCAGGCCCGATGGTTATGGCTACACCTTC
NA	NA	TRBJ1-3	TRBV18	CASSPPTVAGNTIYF	TGTGCCAGCTCACCACCGACAGTTGCTGGAAACACCATATATTTT
NA	NA	TRBJ2-4	TRBV2	CASRNLDAVSIQYF	TGTGCCAGCAGAAATTTGGACGCTGTGAGCATTCAGTACTTC
NA	TRBD1	TRBJ2-7	TRBV2	CASYRDSSSYEQYF	TGTGCCAGTTACCGGGACAGTAGCTCCTACGAGCAGTACTTC
medium-sized	TRBD2	TRBJ2-1	TRBV4-3	CASSGLAGAPIF	TGCGCCAGCAGCGGACTAGCGGGGGCCCCAATCTTC
few	NA	TRBJ1-4	TRBV4-1	CASSPNHGTESFNEKLFF	TGCGCCAGCAGCCCTAACCACGGGACGGAATCATTTAATGAAAAACTGTTTTTT
few	NA	TRBJ2-1	TRBV30	CAWSGLSEQFF	TGTGCCTGGAGTGGACTGAGTGAGCAGTTCTTC
NA	TRBD1	TRBJ2-5	TRBV2	CASTGQGMETQYF	TGTGCCAGCACCGGACAGGGAATGGAGACCCAGTACTTC
NA	NA	TRBJ1-2	TRBV5-4	CASSSDSWSGYTF	TGTGCCAGCAGCTCGGACAGTTGGTCTGGCTACACCTTC
NA	NA	TRBJ1-2	TRBV29-1	CSVGAEGYGYTF	TGCAGCGTTGGGGCCGAGGGCTATGGCTACACCTTC
NA	NA	TRBJ1-2	TRBV29-1	CSVEGRINYGYTF	TGCAGCGTCGAGGGACGGATTAACTATGGCTACACCTTC
few	NA	TRBJ1-1	TRBV27	CASSSYEKVFF	TGTGCCAGCAGTTCCTACGAGAAGGTTTTCTTT
NA	NA	TRBJ2-4	TRBV9	CASSVGPGRENIQYF	TGTGCCAGCAGCGTAGGTCCGGGGAGAGAAAACATTCAGTACTTC
NA	NA	TRBJ1-2	TRBV6-5	CASSYSGGGGYTF	TGTGCCAGCAGTTACAGCGGGGGCGGTGGCTACACCTTC
NA	NA	TRBJ1-2	TRBV9	CASSPERDANYGYTF	TGTGCCAGCAGTCCAGAGAGGGACGCTAACTATGGCTACACCTTC
NA	NA	TRBJ1-1	TRBV6-5	CASSRGGGNEAFF	TGTGCCAGCAGTAGAGGGGGGGGAAATGAAGCTTTCTTT
NA	TRBD2	TRBJ2-5	TRBV6-5	CASVTGGGKTQYF	TGTGCCAGTGTTACCGGGGGGGGTAAGACCCAGTACTTC
NA	NA	TRBJ2-7	TRBV11-2	CASSTNRLPGAEQYF	TGTGCCAGCAGCACAAACCGACTTCCAGGGGCCGAGCAGTACTTC
NA	NA	TRBJ2-5	TRBV7-2	CASRRSYGEETQYF	TGTGCCAGCAGACGAAGTTACGGGGAAGAGACCCAGTACTTC
NA	NA	TRBJ2-3	TRBV29-1	CSAGTGADTQYF	TGCAGCGCTGGGACGGGGGCAGATACGCAGTATTTT
NA	NA	TRBJ2-6	TRBV14	CASSHLGSGANVLTF	TGTGCCAGCAGCCATCTGGGATCTGGGGCCAACGTCCTGACTTTC
NA	TRBD1	TRBJ1-2	TRBV29-1	CSVEQGAKNYGYTF	TGCAGCGTTGAACAGGGGGCGAAGAACTATGGCTACACCTTC
NA	TRBD2	TRBJ2-7	TRBV15	CATSPRDWGGEQYF	TGTGCCACCAGCCCCCGGGACTGGGGGGGAGAGCAGTACTTC
NA	NA	TRBJ2-5	TRBV11-1	CASSLAGTETQYF	TGTGCCAGCAGCTTAGCAGGGACGGAGACCCAGTACTTC
NA	NA	TRBJ1-1	TRBV11-3	CASSLDQGRSEAFF	TGTGCCAGCAGCTTAGATCAGGGCCGTAGTGAAGCTTTCTTT
NA	NA	TRBJ2-3	TRBV7-9	CASSLMASLDTQYF	TGTGCCAGCAGCTTAATGGCTAGCCTAGATACGCAGTATTTT